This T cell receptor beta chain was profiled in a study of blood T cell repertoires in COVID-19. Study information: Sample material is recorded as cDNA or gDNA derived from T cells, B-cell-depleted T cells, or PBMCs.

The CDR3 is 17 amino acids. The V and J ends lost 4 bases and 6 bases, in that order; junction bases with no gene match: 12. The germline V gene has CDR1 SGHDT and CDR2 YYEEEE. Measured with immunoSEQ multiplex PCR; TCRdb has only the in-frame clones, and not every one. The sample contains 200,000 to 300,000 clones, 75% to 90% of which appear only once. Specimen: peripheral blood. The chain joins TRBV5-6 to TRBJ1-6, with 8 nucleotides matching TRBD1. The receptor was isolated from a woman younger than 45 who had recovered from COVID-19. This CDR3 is CASSQRQGSIFNSPLHF. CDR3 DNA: TGTGCCAGCAGCCAGAGACAGGGGTCGATCTTTAATTCACCCCTCCACTTT.